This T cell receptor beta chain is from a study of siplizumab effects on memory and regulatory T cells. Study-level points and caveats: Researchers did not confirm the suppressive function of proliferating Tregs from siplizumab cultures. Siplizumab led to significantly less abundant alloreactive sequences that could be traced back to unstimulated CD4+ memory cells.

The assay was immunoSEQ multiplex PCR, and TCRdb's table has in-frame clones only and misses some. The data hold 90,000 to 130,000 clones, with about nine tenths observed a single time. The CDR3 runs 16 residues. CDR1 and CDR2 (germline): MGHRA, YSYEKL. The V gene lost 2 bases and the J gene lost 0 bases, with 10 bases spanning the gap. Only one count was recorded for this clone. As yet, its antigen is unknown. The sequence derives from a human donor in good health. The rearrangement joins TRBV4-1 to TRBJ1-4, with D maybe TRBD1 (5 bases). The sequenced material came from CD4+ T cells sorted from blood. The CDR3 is CASSQPTGPTNEKLFF. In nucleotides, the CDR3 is TGCGCCAGCAGCCAACCTACAGGCCCAACTAATGAAAAACTGTTTTTT.